This T cell receptor (beta chain) stems from a study of T cells in localized non-small cell lung cancer. Findings and caveats of the study: In adjacent lung, a median roughly 53 of the top 100 tumor clones were found. Higher adjacent-lung clonality was associated with shorter survival.

Turning to this clone: No antigen is known for it.

Germline V CDR1 and CDR2: GTSNPN, SVGIG (reference sequence). The CDR3 runs 13 residues. The V end was cut by 3 bases, the J end by 0 bases, with 6 bases between. Clones were sequenced by immunoSEQ multiplex PCR, and TCRdb holds only the in-frame ones, with some missing. Of about 15,000 clones listed, around 81% were seen once; the top ten hold approximately 3.7%. The TCR was taken from an older female donor with stage I squamous cell lung carcinoma. The gene calls are TRBV30 and TRBJ1-5; D gene unclear. Sequencing was performed on peripheral blood, taken before any cancer treatment. The CDR3 here is CAWSSGSNQPQHF. For the CDR3, the DNA is TGTGCCTGGAGCTCCGGTAGCAATCAGCCCCAGCATTTT.